This TCR beta chain came from a study of T cells in Graves' hyperthyroidism and ophthalmopathy. The sample holds many counts of this clonotype. Amplified TCR beta CDR3 regions came from RNA transcripts. First-round RT-PCR with HTBI primers amplified the TCR CDR3 region. TCRdb reprocessed the multiplex PCR reads via MiXCR and lists one record per CDR3 protein. The data hold approximately 590,000 distinct CDR3 sequences, with 15% to 19% observed a single time. V was clipped by 5 bases and J by 2 bases; unmatched bases: 6. CDR3 length equals 14 residues. Germline values: CDR1 SGHAT, CDR2 FQNNGV. This chain uses TRBV11-2 with TRBJ2-7; TRBD1 matches at 7 bases. This receptor was obtained from a woman in her twenties or thirties with Graves' hyperthyroidism. The sequencing input was blood. CDR3 coding DNA: TGTGCCAGCAGCCAACGACAGGGAGCCTACGAGCAGTACTTC. It codes for CASSQRQGAYEQYF. The full variable domain, in which reference TRBV11-2 and TRBJ2-7 provide the parts outside the CDR3, is EAGVAQSPRYKIIEKRQSVAFWCNPISGHATLYWYQQILGQGPKLLIQFQNNGVVDDSQLPKDRFSAERLKGVDSTLKIQPAKLEDSAVYLCASSQRQGAYEQYFGPGTRLTVT.